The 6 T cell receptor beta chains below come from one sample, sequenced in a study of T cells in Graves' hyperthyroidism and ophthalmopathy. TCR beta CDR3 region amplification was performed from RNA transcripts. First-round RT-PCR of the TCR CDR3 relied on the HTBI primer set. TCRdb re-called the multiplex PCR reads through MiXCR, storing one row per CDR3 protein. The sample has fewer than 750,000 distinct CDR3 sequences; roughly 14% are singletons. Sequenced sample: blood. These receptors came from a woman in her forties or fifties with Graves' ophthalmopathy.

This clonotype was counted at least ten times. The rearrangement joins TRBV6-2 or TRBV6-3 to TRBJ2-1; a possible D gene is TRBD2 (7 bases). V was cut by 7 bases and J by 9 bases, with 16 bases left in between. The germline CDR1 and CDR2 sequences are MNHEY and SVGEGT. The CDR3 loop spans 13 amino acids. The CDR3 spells CASTRRGGGEQFF. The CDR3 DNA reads TGTGCCAGCACAAGAAGAGGGGGGGGTGAGCAGTTCTTC.

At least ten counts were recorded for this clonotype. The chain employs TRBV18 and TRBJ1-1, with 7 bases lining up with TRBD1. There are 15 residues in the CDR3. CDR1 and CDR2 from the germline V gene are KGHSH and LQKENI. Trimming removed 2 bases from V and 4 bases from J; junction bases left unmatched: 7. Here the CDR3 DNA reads TGTGCCAGCTCACCAGGGATGACAGGGACCACTGAAGCTTTCTTT. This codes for CASSPGMTGTTEAFF.

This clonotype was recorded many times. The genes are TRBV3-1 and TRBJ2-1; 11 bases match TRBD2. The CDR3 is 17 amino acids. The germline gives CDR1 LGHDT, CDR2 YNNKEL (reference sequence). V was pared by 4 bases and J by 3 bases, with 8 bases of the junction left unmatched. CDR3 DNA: TGTGCCAGCAGCCCCGGCGCCGGGACTAGCGGCTACAATGAGCAGTTCTTC. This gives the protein CASSPGAGTSGYNEQFF.

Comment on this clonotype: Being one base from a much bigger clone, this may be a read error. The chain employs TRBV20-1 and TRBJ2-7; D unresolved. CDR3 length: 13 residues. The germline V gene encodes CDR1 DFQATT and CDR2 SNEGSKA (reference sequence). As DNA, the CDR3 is TGCGGTGCTAGAGATCCCGACACCACCGAGCAGTACTTC. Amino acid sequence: CGARDPDTTEQYF.

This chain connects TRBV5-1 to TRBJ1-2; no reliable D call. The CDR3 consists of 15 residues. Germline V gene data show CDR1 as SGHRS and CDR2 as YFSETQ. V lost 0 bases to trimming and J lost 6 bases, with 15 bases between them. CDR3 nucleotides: TGCGCCAGCAGCTTGGCCTGGAATAGGAACAATGGCTACACCTTC. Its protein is CASSLAWNRNNGYTF.

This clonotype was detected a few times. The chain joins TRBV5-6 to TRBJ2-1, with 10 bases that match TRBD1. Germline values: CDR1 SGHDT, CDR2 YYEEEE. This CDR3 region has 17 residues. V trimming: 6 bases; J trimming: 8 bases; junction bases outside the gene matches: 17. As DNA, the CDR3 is TGTGCCAGCACCCCACCGCCTGACAGGGGGCGCTGGGATGAGCAGTTCTTC. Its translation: CASTPPPDRGRWDEQFF.